This T cell receptor beta chain derives from a study of cytomegalovirus exposure and HLA in healthy donors. J was trimmed by 2 bases and V by 5 bases; bases with no gene match: 1. The CDR3 runs to 14 residues. The germline CDR1 and CDR2 sequences are MNHEY and SMNVEV (reference sequence). The study's findings and limits: Most of the TCR beta V segments (in an earlier analysis) were productive either about 87% or about 30% of the time. A missense DCLRE1C variant was associated with V- and J-gene trimming of TCR beta chains in a later analysis, and an independent cohort replicated the association. Common viral pathogens were later found to be apparently linked to several of the most significant clusters.

With 60 Vbeta and 13 Jbeta primers, the PCR was carried out. Here immunoSEQ multiplex PCR was the method, and the copy in TCRdb shows in-frame clones only, minus some. The sample shows under 150,000 clones, around three quarters of them seen only once. Concerning this clone itself: Its antigen is not identified.

Specimen: PBMCs. This clonotype was obtained from a woman aged 25 to 39 in good health and CMV-seropositive. The chain couples TRBV27 to TRBJ1-2; 11 nucleotides line up with TRBD1. DNA of the CDR3: TGTGCCAGCAGTGGGGACAGGGGGAACTATGGCTACACCTTC. Translated, it gives CASSGDRGNYGYTF.